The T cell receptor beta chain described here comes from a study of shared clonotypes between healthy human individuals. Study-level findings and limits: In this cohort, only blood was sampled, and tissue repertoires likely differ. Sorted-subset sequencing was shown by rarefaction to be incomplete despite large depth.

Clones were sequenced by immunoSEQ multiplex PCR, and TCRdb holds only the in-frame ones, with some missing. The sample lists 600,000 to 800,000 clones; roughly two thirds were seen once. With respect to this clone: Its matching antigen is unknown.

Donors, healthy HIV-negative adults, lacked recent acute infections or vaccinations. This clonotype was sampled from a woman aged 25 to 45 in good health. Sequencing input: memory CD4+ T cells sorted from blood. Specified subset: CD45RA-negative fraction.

The CDR3 nucleotides read TGTGCCAGCAGGGGCGGGGCGATCGATGAAAAACTGTTTTTT. It translates to CASRGGAIDEKLFF. The V and J genes are TRBV28 and TRBJ1-4; maybe TRBD1 (5 bases). Trimming left V 6 bases short and J 6 bases short, with 14 bases between. Germline-derived CDR1 and CDR2 are MDHEN and SYDVKM. The CDR3 extends over 14 amino acids.